This T cell receptor beta chain appears in the sequencing data of a study (dated by TCRdb to the mid-2010s). With regard to the full study: The study investigated the origins of HIV persistence in individuals who naturally controlled HIV infection.

Relative to its sample, this clonotype is medium-sized (0.01 to 0.1%). The antigen this receptor binds is unknown. No base quality information exists; no much larger clone differs at one position. Receptor libraries were prepared by 5' RACE. The data were produced on an Illumina HiSeq 2000. TCRdb reworked the public reads: Q25 trimming with fastp, MiXCR clone assembly, productive beta chains retained. Each CDR3 protein appears once, grouped with its most common genes and DNA. This sample has under 400 distinct CDR3 sequences in its table, and 4.5% to 6% of those were observed once. About 61% of the sample goes to the ten largest clones. The cysteine opens and the phenylalanine closes a CDR3 of 13 amino acids. The sequence is cut down to CDR3 DNA, 39 bases in frame from base 1. CDR1 and CDR2 (SGHVS, FNYEAQ) derive from the germline V gene. V lost 4 bases and J lost 5 bases; the stretch between them is 12 bases long.

Recombination connected TRBV7-6 to TRBJ2-7, with TRBD1 as a weak D call on 5 bases. The receptor was derived from a male donor with HIV. The sample consisted of effector memory T cells from blood PBMCs. This specimen's cell subset or site label, per the study, means: effector memory CD4+ T cells. The nucleotide sequence is given as TGTGCCAGCAGCTCACAGGAGATCCACGAGCAGTACTTC. Its product reads: CASSSQEIHEQYF.